This T cell receptor beta chain appears in the sequencing data of a study of T cells in Graves' hyperthyroidism and ophthalmopathy. Whole-study results and caveats: The model predicted ophthalmopathy a median approximately 6.3 months before onset. Appearing also in blood were most of the thyroid clonotypes expanded above 0.001.

On this clonotype itself: Its antigen is unknown.

Germline V gene sequence: CDR1 MNHEY, CDR2 SMNVEV (reference sequence). Trimming removed 6 bases from V and 8 bases from J, with 11 bases in between. The CDR3 sequence is 12 residues long. Amplification of TCR beta CDR3 regions was performed using RNA transcripts as template. First-round RT-PCR targeting the TCR CDR3 was performed with the HTBI primer set. TCRdb re-analysed the multiplex PCR reads in MiXCR, keeping a single row per CDR3 protein. The sample lists 250,000 to 350,000 distinct CDR3 sequences; about 15% were seen once. Around 10 ml fresh peripheral blood yielded the PBMCs. Sequenced input: blood. The sequence was obtained from a man in his thirties or forties with Graves' hyperthyroidism. V and J are TRBV27 and TRBJ2-1; D remains ambiguous. The CDR3 is CASSRPMDEQFF. Written as DNA, the CDR3 is TGTGCCAGCAGCCGCCCGATGGATGAGCAGTTCTTC.